This entry is about one T cell receptor (beta chain). The sample belongs to a study of blood T cell repertoires in COVID-19. Study background: The United States, Italy and Spain provided the acute and convalescent COVID-19 samples.

The CDR3 sequence is 13 residues long. The germline CDR1 and CDR2 sequences are GTSNPN and SVGIG (reference sequence). Trimming removed 1 base at V and 0 bases at J, with 6 bases between. Recovered status in Cohort 3 required two negative PCRs, clearance, or symptom resolution. Under the authors' procedure: Amplified reference gene primers provided the basis for estimating nucleated cell counts. The method was immunoSEQ multiplex PCR; TCRdb's version includes in-frame clones alone and lacks a portion of them. The D gene and trimming were derived from the DNA, and the V and J assignments and clone size from that table. The sample lists around 380,000 clones, 70% to 90% occurring once.

The rearrangement uses TRBV30 and TRBJ1-2, with D perhaps TRBD1 (5 bases). The receptor was derived from a man under 40 who had recovered from COVID-19. Source material: PBMCs or T cells enriched from blood (not recorded which). The chain's CDR3 is CAWSGGANYGYTF. CDR3 DNA: TGTGCCTGGAGTGGGGGGGCTAACTATGGCTACACCTTC.